This entry lists 21 T cell receptor beta chains sequenced from one sample in a study of OX40 agonist ivuxolimab in advanced cancers. The repertoire was sequenced with immunoSEQ multiplex PCR; TCRdb's copy has only in-frame clones and lacks some. The sample includes over 55,000 clones, roughly nine tenths of them seen just once. This material consisted of CD4+ or CD8+ T cells sorted from blood, taken in a trial of the OX40 agonist ivuxolimab. Receptors originate from an adult with an advanced solid tumor such as melanoma, head and neck, liver or kidney cancer.

V is TRBV5-1 and J is TRBJ2-2, with D maybe TRBD1 (6 bases). Germline CDR1 and CDR2: SGHRS and YFSETQ. Trimming pared 0 bases from V and 1 base from J, leaving 7 bases between. This CDR3 region has 15 residues. In DNA form, the CDR3 reads TGCGCCAGCAGCTTGGCGGACAGGAACACCGGGGAGCTGTTTTTT. Residues: CASSLADRNTGELFF.

J is TRBJ2-7 and V is TRBV7-6, with 7 nucleotides matching TRBD2. Germline V lookup: CDR1 SGHVS, CDR2 FNYEAQ. Trimming cost V 4 bases and J 2 bases; bases outside gene matches: 8. This CDR3 has 15 residues. The CDR3 loop reads CASSYRGESAYEQYF. CDR3 coding DNA: TGTGCCAGCAGCTACCGGGGGGAGTCAGCCTACGAGCAGTACTTC.

J is TRBJ2-5 and V is TRBV15; D is unclear. V was pared by 3 bases and J by 2 bases, with 13 bases between. CDR1 is LNHNV, CDR2 YYDKDF, per germline (reference sequence). The CDR3 consists of 15 residues. The CDR3 here is CATSSSLRVQETQYF. CDR3 bases: TGTGCCACCAGCAGTTCTCTCAGAGTACAAGAGACCCAGTACTTC.

In this sample, this clone turned up once. This CDR3 is CASSIPGPGPEAFF. In DNA form, the CDR3 reads TGTGCCAGTAGTATCCCAGGGCCCGGACCTGAAGCTTTCTTT. V usage is TRBV19 and J usage is TRBJ1-1, with a possible D match to TRBD1 (5 bases). The CDR3 consists of 14 residues. In germline, CDR1 is LNHDA, CDR2 SQIVND (reference sequence). V lost 3 bases and J lost 6, with 14 bases in between.

This sequence joins TRBV18 and TRBJ2-1; D is undetermined. Germline values: CDR1 KGHSH, CDR2 LQKENI. Trimming took off 3 bases at V and 6 bases at J, with 6 bases between the two ends. This CDR3 has 12 amino acids. The CDR3 DNA reads TGTGCCAGCTCACCCAATGGCAATGAGCAGTTCTTC. This sequence encodes CASSPNGNEQFF.

The chain links TRBV11-3 to TRBJ2-2; 9 bases fit TRBD2. V shed 5 bases and J 8 bases; nucleotides not matched to a gene: 6. Germline-derived CDR1 and CDR2 are SGHNT and YENEEA. The CDR3 is 14 amino acids. The CDR3 DNA sequence: TGTGCCAGCAGCGCCCTAGCGGGAAAAGGGGAGCTGTTTTTT. Protein: CASSALAGKGELFF.

The chain combines TRBV6-5 with TRBJ1-2, with D possibly TRBD1 on 5 matching bases. CDR3 size: 15 residues. The V and J ends lost 5 bases and 4 bases respectively, with 17 bases between them. Per germline, CDR1 MNHEY and CDR2 SVGAGI. The CDR3 loop is CASSSSGLGGYGYTF. The CDR3 coding sequence is TGTGCCAGCAGTAGCTCCGGGCTCGGGGGCTATGGCTACACCTTC.

This rearrangement joins TRBV7-2 to TRBJ2-3, with D unresolved. The germline V gene has CDR1 SGHTA and CDR2 FQGNSA. The germline V and J ends were trimmed by 7 bases and 10 bases, with 15 bases remaining between them. The CDR3 runs to 12 residues. The CDR3 reads CASTHPGAPQYF. Here the CDR3 DNA reads TGTGCCAGCACCCACCCCGGAGCCCCGCAGTATTTT.

The genes are TRBV6-1 and TRBJ2-2, with a tentative D call TRBD2 (6 bases). CDR3 length: 18 residues. Per the germline V gene, CDR1 is MNHNS and CDR2 is SASEGT. Trimming removed 1 base at V and 0 bases at J, with 15 bases between. The CDR3 bases are TGTGCCAGCAGTGAAGTTCGGCTAGCGACAGCGAACACCGGGGAGCTGTTTTTT. Amino acid sequence: CASSEVRLATANTGELFF.

The chain employs TRBV11-1 and TRBJ2-7; D unresolved. The germline V and J ends were trimmed by 0 bases and 3 bases, with 12 bases remaining between them. Germline CDR1 and CDR2: SGHAT and FQDESV (reference sequence). The CDR3 consists of 15 residues. For the CDR3, the DNA is TGTGCCAGCAGCTTAGCTCAGAACGGCGTCTACGAGCAGTACTTC. It codes for CASSLAQNGVYEQYF. The whole variable domain, filled in from reference TRBV11-1 and TRBJ2-7, reads EAEVAQSPRYKITEKSQAVAFWCDPISGHATLYWYRQILGQGPELLVQFQDESVVDDSQLPKDRFSAERLKGVDSTLKIQPAELGDSAMYLCASSLAQNGVYEQYFGPGTRLTVT.

The chain employs TRBV28 and TRBJ2-1; D is uncertain. CDR3 length: 13 amino acids. The V and J ends lost 3 bases and 9 bases respectively, with 12 bases between them. Germline CDR1 is MDHEN and CDR2 is SYDVKM. CDR3 coding DNA: TGTGCCAGCAGTTTCCGTAATGGATTTGAGCAGTTCTTC. This sequence encodes CASSFRNGFEQFF.

The V and J genes are TRBV4-3 and TRBJ2-2; D call uncertain. The CDR3 extends over 12 amino acids. Trimming pared 1 base from V and 7 bases from J, leaving 4 bases between. CDR1 is LGHNA, CDR2 YSLEER, per germline. The CDR3: CASSQVSGELFF. The CDR3 nucleotides are TGCGCCAGCAGCCAAGTAAGCGGGGAGCTGTTTTTT.

This clone was counted once. This chain joins TRBV5-1 and TRBJ2-1; 10 nucleotides align to TRBD2. The CDR3 runs to 17 residues. The V segment lost 2 bases and the J segment 5 bases; nucleotides outside the gene matches: 10. Germline V gene sequence: CDR1 SGHRS, CDR2 YFSETQ. The DNA of the CDR3 is TGCGCCAGCAGCTTAGCCCTCACTAGCGGGGCCGACAATGAGCAGTTCTTC. Its protein product is CASSLALTSGADNEQFF.

The rearrangement uses TRBV5-1 and TRBJ2-2, with 7 nucleotides matching TRBD1. CDR1 is SGHRS, CDR2 YFSETQ, per germline. The CDR3 extends over 15 amino acids. The trim removed 2 bases at V and 4 bases at J, leaving 5 bases unmatched. As DNA, the CDR3 is TGCGCCAGCAGCTTAGGACAGGACTTCACCGGGGAGCTGTTTTTT. It translates to CASSLGQDFTGELFF.

The chain is built from TRBV7-2 and TRBJ1-6; no clear D. The germline V gene encodes CDR1 SGHTA and CDR2 FQGNSA. Trimming stripped 2 bases from V and 0 bases from J, with 8 bases between. This CDR3 is built from 16 residues. CDR3 sequence reads: CASSLSSSSYNSPLHF. As DNA, the CDR3 is TGTGCCAGCAGCTTATCATCGAGCTCCTATAATTCACCCCTCCACTTT.

This sequence joins TRBV6-1 and TRBJ2-5; maybe TRBD2 (5 bases). V was pared by 6 bases and J by 5 bases, with 19 bases between. Germline V gives CDR1 MNHNS, CDR2 SASEGT. This CDR3 has 15 amino acids. Here the CDR3 DNA reads TGTGCCAGCAGATCGGAGGATATCGTGGTGGAGACCCAGTACTTC. It yields the protein CASRSEDIVVETQYF.

This rearrangement joins TRBV11-3 to TRBJ2-7; 10 nucleotides match TRBD2. J lost 6 bases, V lost 3 bases, and 8 bases had no gene match. CDR1 and CDR2 from the germline V gene are SGHNT and YENEEA. This CDR3 comprises 15 residues. In DNA form, the CDR3 reads TGTGCCAGCAGCTTCGCTAGCGGGAGTATCGGCGAGCAGTACTTC. It is translated as CASSFASGSIGEQYF.

The CDR3 DNA sequence: TGTGCCAGCAGCACGTATGCCGGGGAGCTGTTTTTT. Residues: CASSTYAGELFF. The gene calls are TRBV5-4 and TRBJ2-2; D uncertain. V gave up 4 bases and J gave up 6 bases, with 7 bases separating them. This CDR3 comprises 12 residues. Germline CDR1 reads SGHNT; CDR2 reads YYREEE (reference sequence).

The gene calls are TRBV10-3 and TRBJ1-4; the match to TRBD1 covers 7 bases. The V gene's germline CDR1 is ENHRY and CDR2 SYGVKD. This CDR3 contains 12 residues. With 3 bases clipped from V and 9 bases from J, the junction kept 1 base outside the gene matches. The CDR3 region has the DNA TGTGCCATCAGTGAAGGGGGCCAAAAACTGTTTTTT. Its protein is CAISEGGQKLFF.

The chain links TRBV5-1 to TRBJ1-4; the D gene is possibly TRBD1 (5 bases). The germline V and J ends were trimmed by 3 bases and 1 base, with 10 bases remaining between them. Germline-derived CDR1 and CDR2 are SGHRS and YFSETQ. The CDR3 consists of 15 residues. The CDR3 loop is CASSSQGVTNEKLFF. The CDR3 bases are TGCGCCAGCAGCTCCCAGGGAGTAACTAATGAAAAACTGTTTTTT.

Concerning this clone itself: Compared with germline, one end of the junction differs, possibly owing to a read error. The rearrangement uses TRBV28 and TRBJ1-3; D is uncertain. CDR1 is MDHEN and CDR2 is SYDVKM in the germline V gene. This CDR3 region has 14 residues. The chain's CDR3 is CASSFRDSGDTIYF. CDR3 DNA sequence: TGTGCCAGCAGCTTCCGGGATTCTGGAGACACCATATATTTT.